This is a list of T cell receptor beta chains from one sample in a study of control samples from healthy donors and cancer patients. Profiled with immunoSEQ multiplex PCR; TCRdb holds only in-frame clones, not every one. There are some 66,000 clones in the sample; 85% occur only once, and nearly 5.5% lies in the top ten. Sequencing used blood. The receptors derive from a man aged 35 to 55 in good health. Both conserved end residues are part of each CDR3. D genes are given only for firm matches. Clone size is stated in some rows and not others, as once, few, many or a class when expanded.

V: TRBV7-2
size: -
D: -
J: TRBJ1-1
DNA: TGTGCCAGCAGCTATGCCGGGACTACTGAAGCTTTCTTT
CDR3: CASSYAGTTEAFF

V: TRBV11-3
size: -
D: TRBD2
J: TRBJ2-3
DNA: TGTGCCAGCGTCCAGGGGACTAGCGGGGAGAATACGCAGTATTTT
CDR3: CASVQGTSGENTQYF

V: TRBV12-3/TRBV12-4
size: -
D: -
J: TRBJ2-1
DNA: TGTGCCAGCAGTTTTGGCTACAATGAGCAGTTCTTC
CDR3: CASSFGYNEQFF

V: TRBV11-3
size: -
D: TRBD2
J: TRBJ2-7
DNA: TGTGCCAGCAGCTTAGGCCGACAGGGACTAGCGGGAAGGTACGAGCAGTACTTC
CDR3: CASSLGRQGLAGRYEQYF

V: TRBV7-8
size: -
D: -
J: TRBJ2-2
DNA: TGTGCCAGCAGCTTAGCGGCCGGGGAGCTGTTTTTT
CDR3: CASSLAAGELFF

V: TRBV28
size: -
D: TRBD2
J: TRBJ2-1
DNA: TGTGCCAGCAGCGTATTAGCGGGAGCCTACAATGAGCAGTTCTTC
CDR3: CASSVLAGAYNEQFF

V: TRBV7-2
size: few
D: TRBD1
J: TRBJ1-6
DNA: TGTGCCAGCAGCTTTTACGACAGGGGGTATAATTCACCCCTCCACTTT
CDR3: CASSFYDRGYNSPLHF

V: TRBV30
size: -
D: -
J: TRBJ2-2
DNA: TGTGCCTGGAGTGTAAATTTTAGGACCGGGGAGCTGTTTTTT
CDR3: CAWSVNFRTGELFF

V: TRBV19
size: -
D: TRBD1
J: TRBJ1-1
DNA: TGTGCCAGTAGTACGAGATTGGGACAGGGGGCGACCCTGTGGACTGAAGCTTTCTTT
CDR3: CASSTRLGQGATLWTEAFF

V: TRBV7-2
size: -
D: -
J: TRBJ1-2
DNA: TGTGCCAGCAGCCTCAACCCACTCTATGGCTACACCTTC
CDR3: CASSLNPLYGYTF

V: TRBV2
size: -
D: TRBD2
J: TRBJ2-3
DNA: TGTGCCGGCAGCGGGGGCACAGATACGCAGTATTTT
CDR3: CAGSGGTDTQYF

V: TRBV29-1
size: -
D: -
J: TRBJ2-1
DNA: TGCAGCGTCCCACGGACGGATTCCTACAATGAGCAGTTCTTC
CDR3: CSVPRTDSYNEQFF

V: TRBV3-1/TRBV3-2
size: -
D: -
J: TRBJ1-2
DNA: TGTGCCAGCAGCCAAGATGGGAGAGGGAGCGGAGGCTACACCTTC
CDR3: CASSQDGRGSGGYTF

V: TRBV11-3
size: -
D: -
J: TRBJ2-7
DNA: TGTGCCAGCAGCTTTCGGAGCAGAGAGCAGTACTTC
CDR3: CASSFRSREQYF

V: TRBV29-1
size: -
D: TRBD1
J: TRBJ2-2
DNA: TGCAGCGTCGACACGACAGGGGCTGGCGGGGAGCTGTTTTTT
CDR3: CSVDTTGAGGELFF

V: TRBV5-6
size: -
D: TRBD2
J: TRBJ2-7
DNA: TGTGCCAGCAGCGGGGCGGGGGTCTACGAGCAGTACTTC
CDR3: CASSGAGVYEQYF

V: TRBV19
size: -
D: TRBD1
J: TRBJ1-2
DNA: TGTGCCAGTACTCCGGGACAGGGAATTAACTATGGCTACACCTTC
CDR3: CASTPGQGINYGYTF

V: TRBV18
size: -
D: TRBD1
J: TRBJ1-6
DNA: TGTGCCAGCTCACCCGCAGGGGGCAATAATTCACCCCTCCACTTT
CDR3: CASSPAGGNNSPLHF

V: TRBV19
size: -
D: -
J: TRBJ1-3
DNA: TGTGCCAGTAGTATAGATGGCAGGAGCGGAAACACCATATATTTT
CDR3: CASSIDGRSGNTIYF

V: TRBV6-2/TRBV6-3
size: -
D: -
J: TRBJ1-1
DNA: TGTGCCAGCAGTTTCAGGGGCTCTGCTCCTGAAGCTTTCTTT
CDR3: CASSFRGSAPEAFF

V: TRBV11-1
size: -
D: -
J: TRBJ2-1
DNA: TGTGCCAGCAGTTACCCCAGGGGAGCGGCCTACAATGAGCAGTTCTTC
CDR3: CASSYPRGAAYNEQFF

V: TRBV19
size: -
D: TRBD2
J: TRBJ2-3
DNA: TGTGCCAGTAGTTTGGGACTAGCGGGAGGATCAGGGGGCACAGATACGCAGTATTTT
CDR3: CASSLGLAGGSGGTDTQYF